The 9 T cell receptor beta chains reported below all come from one sample, sequenced in a study of T cells in Graves' hyperthyroidism and ophthalmopathy. Amplification of TCR beta CDR3 regions was performed using RNA transcripts as template. With the HTBI primer set, the TCR CDR3 went through a first round of RT-PCR. From the multiplex PCR reads, TCRdb called clonotypes with MiXCR, one entry per CDR3 protein. The sample lists around 600,000 distinct CDR3 sequences; about 14% were seen once. Sequencing was carried out using blood. Source of these receptors: a woman aged 50 to 60 with Graves' ophthalmopathy.

Concerning this clonotype: Without the conserved terminal phenylalanine or tryptophan, this CDR3 likely stems from a read error. V is TRBV2 and J is TRBJ2-7, with 8 bases matching TRBD1. The CDR3 length is 13 residues. From germline, CDR1 is SNHLY and CDR2 FYNNEI. The V gene end was trimmed by 6 bases and the J gene end by 2 bases; junction bases not matched to a gene: 3. The CDR3 DNA follows: TGTGCCAGCAGACGACAGGGGACCTACGAGCAGTACTCC. It encodes CASRRQGTYEQYS.

This clonotype was detected ten times or more. J is TRBJ2-1 and V is TRBV9; D is possibly TRBD2 (5 bases). With 0 bases removed from V and 2 bases from J, the gap between germline ends came to 12 bases. The CDR3 has 16 amino acids. The germline V gene has CDR1 SGDLS and CDR2 YYNGEE. This CDR3 reads CASSVVSGNTYNEQFF. CDR3 sequence (DNA): TGTGCCAGCAGCGTAGTAAGCGGCAACACCTACAATGAGCAGTTCTTC.

This clonotype was seen many times. V is TRBV7-9 and J is TRBJ2-7, with 8 bases matching TRBD2. The CDR3 covers 16 residues. The ends lost 4 bases at V and 0 bases at J; junction bases unmatched: 8. Germline V gene lookup returns CDR1 SEHNR and CDR2 FQNEAQ (reference sequence). This CDR3 reads CASSSTSGSSSYEQYF. The DNA of the CDR3 is TGTGCCAGCAGCTCTACTAGCGGTTCCAGCTCCTACGAGCAGTACTTC.

This clonotype was counted many times. This chain links TRBV7-2 with TRBJ2-3; D unclear. The CDR3 loop spans 16 amino acids. The germline gives CDR1 SGHTA, CDR2 FQGNSA. V lost 1 base, J lost 4 bases, and 15 bases lay in between. This chain's CDR3 is CASSLVQYGRADTQYF. CDR3 DNA: TGTGCCAGCAGCTTAGTACAGTACGGGCGCGCAGATACGCAGTATTTT.

In its sample, this clonotype was seen many times. The chain joins TRBV24-1 to TRBJ1-1; D may be TRBD1 (6 bases). Per the germline V gene, CDR1 is KGHDR and CDR2 is SFDVKD. The CDR3 extends over 13 amino acids. The V end lost 7 bases, the J end lost 1 base, and 9 bases lay between the germline ends. CDR3 coding DNA: TGTGCCACCAGAGGCAGGGGGAACACTGAAGCTTTCTTT. The encoded protein is CATRGRGNTEAFF.

Ten or more counts support this clonotype. This chain uses TRBV6-5 with TRBJ2-7; maybe TRBD1 (6 bases). Germline-derived CDR1 and CDR2 are MNHEY and SVGAGI. The V end was cut by 2 bases, the J end by 2 bases, with 10 bases between. The CDR3 spans 14 residues. In DNA form, the CDR3 reads TGTGCCAGCAGTTACCGGGACATCGCCTACGAGCAGTACTTC. It translates to CASSYRDIAYEQYF.

In this sample, this clonotype turned up a few times. The rearrangement joins TRBV12-3 or TRBV12-4 to TRBJ1-5, with 10 positions matching TRBD1. This CDR3 is built from 16 residues. V gave up 5 bases and J gave up 1 base; unmatched junction bases: 5. CDR3 sequence reads: CASSLRTGGSNQPQHF. The CDR3 bases are TGTGCCAGCAGTCTTCGGACAGGGGGAAGCAATCAGCCCCAGCATTTT.

This sequence joins TRBV6-1 and TRBJ1-2; the match to TRBD1 covers 7 bases. The trim removed 6 bases at V and 9 bases at J, leaving 13 bases unmatched. CDR3 length: 14 amino acids. Germline assignment: CDR1 MNHNS and CDR2 SASEGT. The DNA for the CDR3 is TGTGCCAGCAGCACCCCGACAGGGAGAATGAGCTACACCTTC. Amino acids: CASSTPTGRMSYTF.

The sample holds a few counts of this clonotype. The genes are TRBV7-9 and TRBJ2-5; maybe TRBD1 (5 bases). The CDR3 totals 14 residues. V dropped 10 bases and J dropped 2 bases, with 17 bases sitting between them. The V gene's germline CDR1 is SEHNR and CDR2 FQNEAQ (reference sequence). This chain's CDR3 is CAIRETETQETQYF. Written as DNA, the CDR3 is TGTGCCATACGTGAGACAGAAACACAAGAGACCCAGTACTTC.